These 15 T cell receptor beta chains originate from one sample sequenced in a study of CD8 T cells in Susac syndrome. RNA in amounts of roughly 0.5 to 1 ug was reverse transcribed with random hexamers. TCRdb passed the immunoSEQ multiplex PCR reads through MiXCR, listing each CDR3 protein once. This table holds about 150,000 distinct CDR3 sequences, about 94% found once. Sequenced input: CD4+ T cells from PBMCs. Every receptor here comes from a human donor with Susac syndrome.

CDR3 nucleotide sequence: TGTGCCAGCAGGGGGGGGCGACTAGCGGGAGGTAATGAGCAGTTCTTC. This sequence encodes CASRGGRLAGGNEQFF. The chain combines TRBV6-1 with TRBJ2-1, with 13 bases that match TRBD2. The V gene's germline CDR1 is MNHNS and CDR2 SASEGT. The CDR3 has 16 amino acids. V lost 6 bases to trimming and J lost 7 bases; unmatched junction nucleotides: 9.

This sequence joins TRBV10-3 and TRBJ2-2; 9 positions match TRBD2. From germline, CDR1 is ENHRY and CDR2 SYGVKD. V lost 8 bases, J lost 1 base, and 2 bases stayed unmatched. CDR3 length: 14 amino acids. CDR3 sequence: CAIRREGNTGELFF. The DNA for the CDR3 is TGTGCCATCCGGCGGGAGGGGAACACCGGGGAGCTGTTTTTT.

The rearrangement joins TRBV20-1 to TRBJ2-5; D may be TRBD2 (5 bases). CDR1 and CDR2 (germline): DFQATT, SNEGSKA (reference sequence). The CDR3 sequence is 13 residues long. Trimming shortened V by 3 bases and J by 5 bases, and 13 bases separated the two germline ends. This CDR3 is CSARASRSETQYF. The CDR3 DNA sequence: TGCAGTGCTAGGGCTAGCAGGTCTGAGACCCAGTACTTC.

The V call is TRBV5-1, the J call TRBJ2-7, with D possibly being TRBD1 (7 bases). V shed 6 bases and J shed 7 bases, with 41 bases lying between them. Looked up from germline, CDR1 is SGHRS and CDR2 is YFSETQ. This CDR3 region has 21 residues. As DNA, the CDR3 is TGCGCCAGCACCACGGGGGCCTTCCGGGACAGATCGACAAGCTTCCCTCAGGAGCAGTACTTC. It translates to CASTTGAFRDRSTSFPQEQYF.

This chain links TRBV20-1 with TRBJ2-2, with TRBD2 identical over 14 bases. CDR1 is DFQATT and CDR2 is SNEGSKA in the germline V gene (reference sequence). J lost 5 bases, V lost 6 bases, and 11 bases had no gene match. This CDR3 is built from 17 residues. The CDR3 reads CSASTGLAGVGTGELFF. As DNA, the CDR3 is TGCAGTGCCTCCACGGGACTAGCGGGAGTTGGGACCGGGGAGCTGTTTTTT.

This chain links TRBV7-2 with TRBJ2-6, with D unclear. The germline V gene has CDR1 SGHTA and CDR2 FQGNSA. This CDR3 spans 15 amino acids. V lost 3 bases and J lost 0, with 6 bases in between. The CDR3 DNA follows: TGTGCCAGCAGCTTCGAAAGCTCTGGGGCCAACGTCCTGACTTTC. Translated, it gives CASSFESSGANVLTF.

The chain recombines TRBV28 with TRBJ1-1; D gene unclear. The CDR3 runs to 14 residues. V was cut by 4 bases and J by 6 bases, with 15 bases left in between. Germline-derived CDR1 and CDR2 are MDHEN and SYDVKM. The CDR3 DNA follows: TGTGCCAGCAGTTCTCGACCCTTACACCCTGAAGCTTTCTTT. Translating gives CASSSRPLHPEAFF.

This clonotype came up once. The gene calls are TRBV27 and TRBJ1-6, with 8 positions matching TRBD1. Trimming at V came to 4 bases and at J to 8 bases, leaving 13 bases not matched to a gene. The V gene's germline CDR1 is MNHEY and CDR2 SMNVEV (reference sequence). The CDR3 has 17 residues. The CDR3, as DNA: TGTGCCAGCAGTTCAGCCCTGAGACAGGGGAGGGATTCACCCCTCCACTTT. This translates into CASSSALRQGRDSPLHF.

CDR3 protein: CASLSPSGAYNEQFF. CDR3 sequence (DNA): TGTGCCAGCCTTTCTCCTAGCGGTGCCTACAATGAGCAGTTCTTC. The V gene is TRBV2, the J gene TRBJ2-1; TRBD2 matches at 7 bases. V gave up 8 bases and J gave up 2 bases; unmatched junction bases: 9. Germline assignment: CDR1 SNHLY and CDR2 FYNNEI. The CDR3 consists of 15 residues.

The CDR3: CASSQVTGDSYEQYF. The CDR3 nucleotides are TGCGCCAGCAGCCAAGTCACAGGGGACTCCTACGAGCAGTACTTC. The rearrangement joins TRBV4-1 to TRBJ2-7; 7 positions agree with TRBD1. V was pared by 1 base and J by 0 bases, with 3 bases of the junction left unmatched. The CDR3 is made up of 15 amino acids. The germline gives CDR1 MGHRA, CDR2 YSYEKL.

The chain links TRBV4-1 to TRBJ1-2, with D unclear. CDR1 is MGHRA and CDR2 is YSYEKL in the germline V gene. Deletions cut 5 bases from V and 4 bases from J, with 14 bases between. This CDR3 has 14 amino acids. The CDR3 sequence: CASSGWESLYGYTF. CDR3 sequence (DNA): TGCGCCAGCAGCGGCTGGGAAAGCCTCTATGGCTACACCTTC.

This chain joins TRBV14 and TRBJ2-7; D unresolved. This CDR3 comprises 15 residues. The germline CDR1 and CDR2 sequences are SGHDN and FVKESK. The germline V and J ends were trimmed by 0 bases and 0 bases, with 9 bases remaining between them. CDR3 amino acids: CASSQEGFLSYEQYF. The CDR3 coding sequence is TGTGCCAGCAGCCAAGAAGGCTTCCTCTCCTACGAGCAGTACTTC. The whole variable domain, filled in from reference TRBV14 and TRBJ2-7, reads EAGVTQFPSHSVIEKGQTVTLRCDPISGHDNLYWYRRVMGKEIKFLLHFVKESKQDESGMPNNRFLAERTGGTYSTLKVQPAELEDSGVYFCASSQEGFLSYEQYFGPGTRLTVT.

The rearrangement uses TRBV15 and TRBJ1-3, with D unresolved. Per germline, CDR1 LNHNV and CDR2 YYDKDF (reference sequence). V was cut by 1 base and J by 0 bases, with 7 bases left in between. This CDR3 has 15 amino acids. CDR3 in amino acids: CATSRGHPSGNTIYF. The CDR3 DNA reads TGTGCCACCAGCAGAGGGCACCCCTCTGGAAACACCATATATTTT.

This clonotype was observed once. The chain joins TRBV20-1 to TRBJ2-7; D gene ambiguous. CDR1 DFQATT and CDR2 SNEGSKA come from the germline V gene (reference sequence). V was trimmed by 6 bases and J by 2 bases, leaving 11 bases between them. The CDR3 has 12 amino acids. CDR3: CSALPTTYEQYF. The CDR3 DNA reads as TGCAGTGCCCTTCCAACGACCTACGAGCAGTACTTC.

The chain recombines TRBV20-1 with TRBJ2-3; 9 positions match TRBD2. The CDR3 runs 14 residues. V was pared by 3 bases and J by 1 base, with 2 bases of the junction left unmatched. The germline CDR1 and CDR2 sequences are DFQATT and SNEGSKA (reference sequence). Here the CDR3 DNA reads TGCAGTGCTAGGCGGGAGGGCCGCACAGATACGCAGTATTTT. Translated, it gives CSARREGRTDTQYF.